This section outlines one TCR beta chain sequence together with its context. These data come from a study of shared clonotypes between healthy human individuals. CDR1 is MNHEY, CDR2 SVGAGI, per germline. Between the trimmed V and J ends, which lost 9 bases and 3 bases, there was a span of 11 bases. This CDR3 region has 12 residues. Each sample came from a Caucasian adult donor living in Nashville, Tennessee. Naive CD45RA+ and memory CD45RA-negative subsets were split from CD4+ cells. Profiled with immunoSEQ multiplex PCR; TCRdb holds only in-frame clones, not every one. The sample lists fewer than 1.8 million clones, around 98.5% occurring once.

The receptor was derived from a man between 25 and 39 years old in good health. Sequencing was carried out using naive CD4+ T cells sorted from blood. Regarding subset: CD45RA+ positively selected. V gene TRBV6-5 combines with J gene TRBJ1-2; D unresolved. CDR3 amino acids: CASSARDYGYTF. The CDR3 coding sequence is TGTGCCAGTTCCGCCCGGGACTATGGCTACACCTTC.